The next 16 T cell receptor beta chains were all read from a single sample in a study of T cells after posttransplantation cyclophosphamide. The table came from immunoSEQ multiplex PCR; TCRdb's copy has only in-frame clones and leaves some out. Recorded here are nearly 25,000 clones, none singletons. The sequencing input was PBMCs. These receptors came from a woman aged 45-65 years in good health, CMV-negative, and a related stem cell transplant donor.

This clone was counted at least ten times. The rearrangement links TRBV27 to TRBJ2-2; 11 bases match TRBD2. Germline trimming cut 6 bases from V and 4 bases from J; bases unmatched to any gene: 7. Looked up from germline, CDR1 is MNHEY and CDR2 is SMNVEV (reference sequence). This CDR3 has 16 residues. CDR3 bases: TGTGCCAGCAGCCTCAGAGGACTAGCGGGCACCGGGGAGCTGTTTTTT. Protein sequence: CASSLRGLAGTGELFF.

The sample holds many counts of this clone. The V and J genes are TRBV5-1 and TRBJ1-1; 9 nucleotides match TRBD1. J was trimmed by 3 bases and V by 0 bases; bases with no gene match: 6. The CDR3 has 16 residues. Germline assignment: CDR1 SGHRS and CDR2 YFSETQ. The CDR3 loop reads CASSLEVGTGYTEAFF. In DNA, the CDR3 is TGCGCCAGCAGCTTGGAAGTGGGGACAGGGTACACTGAAGCTTTCTTT.

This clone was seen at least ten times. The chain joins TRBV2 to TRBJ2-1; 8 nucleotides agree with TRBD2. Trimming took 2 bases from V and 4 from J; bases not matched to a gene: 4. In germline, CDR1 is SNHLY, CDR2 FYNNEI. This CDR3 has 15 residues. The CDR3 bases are TGTGCCAGCAGTGAATTAGCGGGGAGGTACAATGAGCAGTTCTTC. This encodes CASSELAGRYNEQFF.

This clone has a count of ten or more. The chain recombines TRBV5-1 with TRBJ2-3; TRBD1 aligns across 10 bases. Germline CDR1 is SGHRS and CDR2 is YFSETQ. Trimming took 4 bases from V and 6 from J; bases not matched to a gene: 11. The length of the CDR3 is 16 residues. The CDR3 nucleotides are TGCGCCAGCAGCATATCCGGGACAGGGGTTCCGGATACGCAGTATTTT. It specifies CASSISGTGVPDTQYF.

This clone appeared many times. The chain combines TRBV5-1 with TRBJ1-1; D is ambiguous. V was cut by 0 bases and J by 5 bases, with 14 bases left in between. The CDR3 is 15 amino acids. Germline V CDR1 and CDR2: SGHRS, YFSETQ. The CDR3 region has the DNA TGCGCCAGCAGCTTGGAAAGCGTTTTTGGAACTGAAGCTTTCTTT. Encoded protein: CASSLESVFGTEAFF. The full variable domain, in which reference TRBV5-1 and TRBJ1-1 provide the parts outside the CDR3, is KAGVTQTPRYLIKTRGQQVTLSCSPISGHRSVSWYQQTPGQGLQFLFEYFSETQRNKGNFPGRFSGRQFSNSRSEMNVSTLELGDSALYLCASSLESVFGTEAFFGQGTRLTVV.

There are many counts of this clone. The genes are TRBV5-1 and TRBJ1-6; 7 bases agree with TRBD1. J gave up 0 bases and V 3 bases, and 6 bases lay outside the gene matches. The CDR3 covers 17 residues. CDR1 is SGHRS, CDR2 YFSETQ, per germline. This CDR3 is CASSSRQGSSYNSPLHF. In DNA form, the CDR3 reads TGCGCCAGCAGCTCACGACAGGGAAGCTCCTATAATTCACCCCTCCACTTT.

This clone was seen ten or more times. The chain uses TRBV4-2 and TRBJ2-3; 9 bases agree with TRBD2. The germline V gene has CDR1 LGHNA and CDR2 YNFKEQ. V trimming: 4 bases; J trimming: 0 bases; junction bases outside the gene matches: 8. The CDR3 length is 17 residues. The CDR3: CASSLSGSGASTDTQYF. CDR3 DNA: TGTGCCAGCAGCCTTAGCGGGAGTGGGGCTAGCACAGATACGCAGTATTTT.

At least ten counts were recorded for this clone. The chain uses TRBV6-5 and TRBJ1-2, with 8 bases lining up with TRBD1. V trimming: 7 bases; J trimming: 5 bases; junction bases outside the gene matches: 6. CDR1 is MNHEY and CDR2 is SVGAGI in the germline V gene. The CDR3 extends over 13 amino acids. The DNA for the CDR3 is TGTGCCAGCACAGGGGGCGAGTCGTATGGCTACACCTTC. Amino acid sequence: CASTGGESYGYTF.

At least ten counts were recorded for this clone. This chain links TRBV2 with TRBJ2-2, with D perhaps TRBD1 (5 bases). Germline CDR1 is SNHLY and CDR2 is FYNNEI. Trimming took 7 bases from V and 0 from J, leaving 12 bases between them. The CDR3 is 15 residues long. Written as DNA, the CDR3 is TGTGCCAGCACCCCGGACACAACGAACACCGGGGAGCTGTTTTTT. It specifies CASTPDTTNTGELFF.

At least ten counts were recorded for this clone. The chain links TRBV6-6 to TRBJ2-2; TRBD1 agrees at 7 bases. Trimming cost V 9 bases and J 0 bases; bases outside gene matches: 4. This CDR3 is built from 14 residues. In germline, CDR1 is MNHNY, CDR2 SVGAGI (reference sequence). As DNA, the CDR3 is TGTGCCAGTGGGGACAGATCGAACACCGGGGAGCTGTTTTTT. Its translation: CASGDRSNTGELFF.

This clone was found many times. The chain's CDR3 is CSVESTMRETQYF. As DNA, the CDR3 is TGCAGCGTTGAGTCCACAATGAGGGAGACCCAGTACTTC. This rearrangement joins TRBV29-1 to TRBJ2-5; D is ambiguous. Germline loops: CDR1 SQVTM, CDR2 ANQGSEA. Trimming shortened V by 3 bases and J by 5 bases, and 13 bases separated the two germline ends. There are 13 residues in the CDR3.

CDR3 sequence reads: CASSVGFGGPSQETQYF. Written as DNA, the CDR3 is TGTGCCAGCAGCGTAGGTTTCGGGGGGCCTAGCCAAGAGACCCAGTACTTC. This chain joins TRBV9 and TRBJ2-5, with TRBD2 as a possible D gene (7 bases). V was cut by 0 bases and J by 1 base, with 16 bases left in between. The CDR3 has 17 amino acids. CDR1 and CDR2 (germline): SGDLS, YYNGEE.

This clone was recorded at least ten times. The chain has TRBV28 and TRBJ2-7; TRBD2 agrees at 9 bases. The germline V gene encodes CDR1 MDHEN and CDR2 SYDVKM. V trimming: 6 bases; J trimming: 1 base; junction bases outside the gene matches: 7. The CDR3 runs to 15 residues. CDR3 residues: CASRLLAGLSYEQYF. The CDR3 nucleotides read TGTGCCAGCAGGCTACTAGCGGGCCTTTCCTACGAGCAGTACTTC.

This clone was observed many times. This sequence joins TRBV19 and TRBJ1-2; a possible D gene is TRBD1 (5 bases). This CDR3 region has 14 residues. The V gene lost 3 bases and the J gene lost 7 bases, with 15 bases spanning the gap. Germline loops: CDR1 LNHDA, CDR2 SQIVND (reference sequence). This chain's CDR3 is CASSIQGGSGGYTF. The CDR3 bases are TGTGCCAGTAGTATCCAGGGAGGGTCGGGTGGCTACACCTTC.

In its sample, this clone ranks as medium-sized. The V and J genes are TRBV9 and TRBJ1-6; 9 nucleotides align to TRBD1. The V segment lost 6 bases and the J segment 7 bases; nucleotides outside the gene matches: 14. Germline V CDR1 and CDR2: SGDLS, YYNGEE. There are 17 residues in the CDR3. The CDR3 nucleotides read TGTGCCAGCACCGAAACAGGGGGCGCAGGGGAGAATTCACCCCTCCACTTT. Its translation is CASTETGGAGENSPLHF.

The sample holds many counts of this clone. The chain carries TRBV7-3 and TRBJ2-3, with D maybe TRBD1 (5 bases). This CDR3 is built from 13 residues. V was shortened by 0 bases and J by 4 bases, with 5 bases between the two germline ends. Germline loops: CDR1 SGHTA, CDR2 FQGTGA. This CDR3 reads CASSLTGPDTQYF. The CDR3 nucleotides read TGTGCCAGCAGCTTAACGGGGCCAGATACGCAGTATTTT. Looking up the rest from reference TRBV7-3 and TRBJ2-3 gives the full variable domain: GAGVSQTPSNKVTEKGKYVELRCDPISGHTALYWYRQSLGQGPEFLIYFQGTGAADDSGLPNDRFFAVRPEGSVSTLKIQRTERGDSAVYLCASSLTGPDTQYFGPGTRLTVL.